One and the same sample provided the 30 T cell receptor beta chains below, sequenced in a study of T cell responses to AZD1222 COVID-19 vaccine. Clones were sequenced by immunoSEQ multiplex PCR, and TCRdb holds only the in-frame ones, with some missing. The sample yields tens of thousands of clones, approximately 83% seen once. The input for sequencing was peripheral blood, taken on day 0 of AZD1222 vaccination. The source is an adult in good health.

The rearrangement uses TRBV28 and TRBJ1-2; possibly TRBD1 for D (5 bases). CDR3 length equals 15 residues. Germline V gene data show CDR1 as MDHEN and CDR2 as SYDVKM. V shed 1 base and J shed 5 bases, with 14 bases lying between them. The CDR3 spells CASSLLATGGYGYTF. As DNA, the CDR3 is TGTGCCAGCAGTTTATTGGCGACGGGGGGTTATGGCTACACCTTC.

This chain joins TRBV5-1 and TRBJ1-1; D ambiguous. This CDR3 spans 14 amino acids. Germline V CDR1 and CDR2: SGHRS, YFSETQ. With 4 bases removed from V and 2 bases from J, the gap between germline ends came to 12 bases. The CDR3 loop is CASSEPGRNTEAFF. DNA for the CDR3: TGCGCCAGCAGCGAACCGGGCCGAAACACTGAAGCTTTCTTT.

For the CDR3, the DNA is TGTGCCAGCAGTTTATCGCCCCGGGGCGGGAGGGCCGATGAGCAGTTCTTC. Its protein product is CASSLSPRGGRADEQFF. The chain carries TRBV27 and TRBJ2-1; 9 nucleotides align to TRBD2. V trimming: 0 bases; J trimming: 8 bases; junction bases outside the gene matches: 11. Germline assignment: CDR1 MNHEY and CDR2 SMNVEV (reference sequence). There are 17 residues in the CDR3.

This chain uses TRBV24-1 with TRBJ2-7; D might be TRBD1 (5 bases). The CDR3 length is 13 residues. Trimming pared 0 bases from V and 3 bases from J, leaving 5 bases between. Germline CDR1 and CDR2: KGHDR and SFDVKD. CDR3: CATSDLDSYEQYF. The CDR3 coding sequence is TGTGCCACCAGTGATTTGGACAGCTACGAGCAGTACTTC.

The V and J genes are TRBV6-1 and TRBJ2-7, with TRBD1 matching over 7 bases. The length of the CDR3 is 13 residues. Trimming at V came to 2 bases and at J to 3 bases, leaving 1 base not matched to a gene. CDR1 is MNHNS, CDR2 SASEGT, per germline. CDR3 amino acids: CASSENRGYEQYF. CDR3 bases: TGTGCCAGCAGTGAAAACAGGGGCTACGAGCAGTACTTC.

This chain links TRBV5-1 with TRBJ2-3; no clear D. Trimming cost V 4 bases and J 6 bases, with 21 bases left between them. The CDR3 runs 16 residues. Looked up from germline, CDR1 is SGHRS and CDR2 is YFSETQ. The CDR3 spells CASSIPDTGLGDTQYF. The CDR3 DNA sequence: TGCGCCAGCAGCATTCCCGACACTGGTTTAGGGGATACGCAGTATTTT.

The chain's CDR3 is CASSNSGGQETQYF. The CDR3 region has the DNA TGCGCCAGCAGCAATAGCGGGGGACAAGAGACCCAGTACTTC. The V call is TRBV10-2, the J call TRBJ2-5, with 9 positions matching TRBD2. The CDR3 totals 14 residues. Germline assignment: CDR1 WSHSY and CDR2 SAAADI. The junction had 4 bases not matched to a gene; V was cut back by 6 bases and J by 2 bases.

The rearrangement joins TRBV3-1 (or the pseudogene TRBV3-2) to TRBJ1-3; tentatively, D is TRBD1 (5 bases). V lost 1 base, J lost 4 bases, and 14 bases lay in between. CDR3 length: 16 residues. The V gene's germline CDR1 is LGHDT and CDR2 YNNKEL (reference sequence). The CDR3 sequence: CASSQAGRGVGNTIYF. The CDR3 DNA reads TGTGCCAGCAGCCAAGCGGGGCGCGGTGTAGGAAACACCATATATTTT.

The V call is TRBV18, the J call TRBJ1-2; D is perhaps TRBD1 (5 bases). The CDR3 is 14 residues long. Looked up from germline, CDR1 is KGHSH and CDR2 is LQKENI. Trimming took off 3 bases at V and 4 bases at J, with 12 bases between the two ends. The CDR3, as DNA: TGTGCCAGCTCACCCCGGCGGGACTCCTATGGCTACACCTTC. This translates into CASSPRRDSYGYTF.

This chain uses TRBV18 with TRBJ1-4; a weak D match, TRBD1 (5 bases). The V gene's germline CDR1 is KGHSH and CDR2 LQKENI. The ends were cut back, 2 bases at V and 7 bases at J, with 11 bases in the middle. There are 14 residues in the CDR3. The CDR3 nucleotides read TGTGCCAGCTCACCAGGGGCGCAGGGTGAAAAACTGTTTTTT. Translated: CASSPGAQGEKLFF.

This clone was counted a few times. This chain uses TRBV5-1 with TRBJ2-2; the D is unclear. Trimming removed 1 base from V and 0 bases from J, with 7 bases in between. This CDR3 contains 15 residues. From germline, CDR1 is SGHRS and CDR2 YFSETQ. DNA of the CDR3: TGCGCCAGCAGCTTGTTTGGCCCGAACACCGGGGAGCTGTTTTTT. The encoded protein is CASSLFGPNTGELFF.

The chain employs TRBV15 and TRBJ1-5; D is ambiguous. The CDR3 runs 19 residues. From germline, CDR1 is LNHNV and CDR2 YYDKDF (reference sequence). The germline V and J ends were trimmed by 0 bases and 7 bases, with 25 bases remaining between them. CDR3 bases: TGTGCCACCAGCAGAGATTTAAACCCCTTCCGGGAGATAAGGCAGCCCCAGCATTTT. This sequence encodes CATSRDLNPFREIRQPQHF.

This clone was picked up a small number of times. The gene calls are TRBV4-3 and TRBJ2-3, with no clear D. This CDR3 comprises 13 residues. With 1 base removed from V and 6 bases from J, the gap between germline ends came to 8 bases. Per the germline V gene, CDR1 is LGHNA and CDR2 is YSLEER. The CDR3 DNA reads as TGCGCCAGCAGCCAAGGCGAGAGGGATACGCAGTATTTT. Translated: CASSQGERDTQYF.

Comment on this clone: The same CDR3 arises from other DNA sequences in this sample as well. This chain links TRBV28 with TRBJ2-7; 7 bases are a match to TRBD2. The trim removed 6 bases at V and 3 bases at J, leaving 2 bases unmatched. This CDR3 region has 12 residues. The germline V gene has CDR1 MDHEN and CDR2 SYDVKM. This CDR3 is CASSPGGYEQYF. The CDR3 DNA reads TGTGCCAGCAGCCCGGGGGGCTACGAGCAGTACTTC.

V usage is TRBV29-1 and J usage is TRBJ1-1, with D perhaps matching TRBD1 (5 bases). V dropped 3 bases and J dropped 1 base, with 12 bases sitting between them. From germline, CDR1 is SQVTM and CDR2 ANQGSEA. There are 14 residues in the CDR3. CDR3 in amino acids: CSVDQGAGNTEAFF. CDR3 in DNA: TGCAGCGTTGACCAGGGAGCGGGGAACACTGAAGCTTTCTTT.

The rearrangement joins TRBV13 to TRBJ2-7; D unclear. Trimming removed 4 bases at V and 6 bases at J, with 19 bases between. The germline CDR1 and CDR2 sequences are PRHDT and FYEKMQ (reference sequence). The CDR3 extends over 15 amino acids. The CDR3 DNA is TGTGCCAGCAGCTCCTTCCCCGGGTGGGGTGGCGAGCAGTACTTC. This gives the protein CASSSFPGWGGEQYF.

This chain uses TRBV6-6 with TRBJ2-7; no clear D gene. CDR1 and CDR2 from the germline V gene are MNHNY and SVGAGI (reference sequence). The V and J ends lost 6 bases and 3 bases respectively, with 9 bases between them. The CDR3 is 12 amino acids. The CDR3 DNA is TGTGCCAGCAGCACGACGGTCTACGAGCAGTACTTC. This codes for CASSTTVYEQYF.

The V gene is TRBV6-2 or TRBV6-3, the J gene TRBJ2-5; tentatively, D is TRBD2 (6 bases). The CDR3 runs 17 residues. V was pared by 4 bases and J by 1 base, with 19 bases between. Germline V gene lookup returns CDR1 MNHEY and CDR2 SVGEGT. The CDR3 DNA reads as TGTGCCAGCAGTTCCCCTCATGAGGGAGGCCTCCAAGAGACCCAGTACTTC. Its translation is CASSSPHEGGLQETQYF.

J is TRBJ1-6 and V is TRBV9; D remains ambiguous. CDR3 size: 17 residues. CDR1 is SGDLS, CDR2 YYNGEE, per germline. Trimming left V 0 bases short and J 0 bases short, with 10 bases between. The CDR3 sequence is CASSVDLVSSYNSPLHF. The CDR3 coding sequence is TGTGCCAGCAGCGTAGATCTGGTCAGCTCCTATAATTCACCCCTCCACTTT. Together with reference TRBV9 and TRBJ1-6, the CDR3 gives the full variable domain: DSGVTQTPKHLITATGQRVTLRCSPRSGDLSVYWYQQSLDQGLQFLIQYYNGEERAKGNILERFSAQQFPDLHSELNLSSLELGDSALYFCASSVDLVSSYNSPLHFGNGTRLTVT.

The chain joins TRBV18 to TRBJ1-4, with D tentatively TRBD1 (6 bases). This CDR3 region has 16 residues. The germline V and J ends were trimmed by 2 bases and 7 bases, with 17 bases remaining between them. Germline V gene sequence: CDR1 KGHSH, CDR2 LQKENI. The DNA of the CDR3 is TGTGCCAGCTCACCATACTGGGGGCGAGGCGGTGAAAAACTGTTTTTT. Its protein product is CASSPYWGRGGEKLFF.

The chain is built from TRBV18 and TRBJ2-7, with 7 bases fitting TRBD1. Per the germline V gene, CDR1 is KGHSH and CDR2 is LQKENI. The CDR3 contains 15 residues. The V segment lost 3 bases and the J segment 0 bases; nucleotides outside the gene matches: 5. In DNA, the CDR3 is TGTGCCAGCTCACCGCGACAGGGTCCCTCCTACGAGCAGTACTTC. It yields the protein CASSPRQGPSYEQYF.

This CDR3 reads CASSLSGHFTDTQYF. DNA of the CDR3: TGTGCCAGCAGCTTATCGGGCCACTTCACAGATACGCAGTATTTT. The rearrangement uses TRBV7-2 and TRBJ2-3, with no clear D. Germline CDR1 and CDR2: SGHTA and FQGNSA. The CDR3 sequence is 15 residues long. The V end was cut by 2 bases, the J end by 2 bases, with 11 bases between.

This clone was recorded at least ten times. At the DNA level, this CDR3 is encoded by other sequences in the same sample as well. The chain uses TRBV19 and TRBJ1-5; the D is unclear. This CDR3 has 12 residues. The germline CDR1 and CDR2 sequences are LNHDA and SQIVND (reference sequence). Trimming removed 6 bases at V and 2 bases at J, with 5 bases between. CDR3 protein: CASRGGNQPQHF. DNA for the CDR3: TGTGCCAGTAGGGGTGGCAATCAGCCCCAGCATTTT.

The chain links TRBV4-3 to TRBJ1-2, with TRBD1 matching over 10 bases. The CDR3 spans 15 residues. The junction had 1 base not matched to a gene; V was cut back by 2 bases and J by 1 base. The germline gives CDR1 LGHNA, CDR2 YSLEER. CDR3 DNA: TGCGCCAGCAGCCAACGGGACAGGGGTAACTATGGCTACACCTTC. It codes for CASSQRDRGNYGYTF.

This clone has only a few counts. The chain joins TRBV7-2 to TRBJ2-1; 10 bases map to TRBD2. After removal of 4 bases from V and 9 bases from J, the junction contained 9 bases not matched to a gene. This CDR3 comprises 15 residues. The germline V gene encodes CDR1 SGHTA and CDR2 FQGNSA. CDR3 bases: TGTGCCAGCAGCTACGGGACTAGCGAATTGGGTGAGCAGTTCTTC. As protein: CASSYGTSELGEQFF.

The chain combines TRBV30 with TRBJ2-1; D is unclear. This CDR3 has 12 amino acids. V gave up 5 bases and J gave up 4 bases, with 9 bases separating them. Germline V lookup: CDR1 GTSNPN, CDR2 SVGIG (reference sequence). The CDR3, as DNA: TGTGCCTGGGGCCTGGGTTACAATGAGCAGTTCTTC. Translating gives CAWGLGYNEQFF. Variable domain in full (rest from reference TRBV30 and TRBJ2-1): SQTIHQWPATLVQPVGSPLSLECTVEGTSNPNLYWYRQAAGRGLQLLFYSVGIGQISSEVPQNLSASRPQDRQFILSSKKLLLSDSGFYLCAWGLGYNEQFFGPGTRLTVL.

This rearrangement joins TRBV5-1 to TRBJ2-3; 7 bases are shared with TRBD1. CDR3 size: 17 residues. V lost 4 bases to trimming and J lost 1 base; unmatched junction nucleotides: 12. Germline V gene sequence: CDR1 SGHRS, CDR2 YFSETQ. Written as DNA, the CDR3 is TGCGCCAGCAGCATCACCTCCGACAGGGATGGCACAGATACGCAGTATTTT. It codes for CASSITSDRDGTDTQYF.

In its sample, this clone was seen a few times. This chain joins TRBV28 and TRBJ2-7, with D tentatively TRBD1 (6 bases). This CDR3 spans 13 amino acids. Per germline, CDR1 MDHEN and CDR2 SYDVKM. The V end was cut by 8 bases, the J end by 3 bases, with 14 bases between. The CDR3 protein is CASGRTAGYEQYF. CDR3 DNA sequence: TGTGCCAGCGGGCGGACAGCAGGCTACGAGCAGTACTTC.

The chain is built from TRBV3-1 (or the pseudogene TRBV3-2) and TRBJ1-2; the D is unclear. CDR1 is LGHDT and CDR2 is YNNKEL in the germline V gene (reference sequence). V was trimmed by 3 bases and J by 12 bases, leaving 17 bases between them. This CDR3 comprises 13 residues. The CDR3 sequence: CASSQSVYGSDTF. The CDR3 coding sequence is TGTGCCAGCAGCCAGAGCGTCTATGGAAGTGACACCTTC.

The chain carries TRBV7-2 and TRBJ2-5, with no clear D. V was clipped by 1 base and J by 2 bases, with 11 bases between them. This CDR3 region has 15 residues. Looked up from germline, CDR1 is SGHTA and CDR2 is FQGNSA. DNA for the CDR3: TGTGCCAGCAGCTTAGGCAGTCTGGCACAAGAGACCCAGTACTTC. The encoded protein is CASSLGSLAQETQYF.